These T cell receptor beta chains were read from a single sample in a study of T cells in localized non-small cell lung cancer. Clones were read by immunoSEQ multiplex PCR, and TCRdb kept only the in-frame ones, dropping some. The table lists tens of thousands of clones, 70% to 90% of them singletons. The specimen comprised peripheral blood, sampled before any cancer treatment. All receptors derive from a man aged 35-75 years with stage I squamous cell lung carcinoma. The CDR3 runs from the conserved cysteine through the conserved F or W. A D gene is named only where the DNA matches it firmly. Size tells how often a clone was seen (once, few, many) or the class of an expanded clone, and some rows leave it out.

abundance,v_gene,d_gene,j_gene,CDR3nt,CDR3aa
.,TRBV5-6,.,TRBJ2-1,TGTGCCAGCAGCTTGGCGCGTTTAGCCGGACAGATCGACAATGAGCAGTTCTTC,CASSLARLAGQIDNEQFF
few,TRBV9,TRBD2,TRBJ2-1,TGTGCCAGCAGCGCCCTAGCGGGAGCCTACAATGAGCAGTTCTTC,CASSALAGAYNEQFF
.,TRBV25-1,.,TRBJ1-4,TGTGCCAGCAAAGGAGGACTTGCCAATGAAAAACTGTTTTTT,CASKGGLANEKLFF
.,TRBV28,TRBD2,TRBJ2-7,TGTGCCAGCAGGCGAGCGGGAGTCACCTACGAGCAGTACTTC,CASRRAGVTYEQYF
.,TRBV27,TRBD1,TRBJ1-2,TGTGCCAGCAGGATCAGGGGGCAAAGCTATGGCTACACCTTC,CASRIRGQSYGYTF
once,TRBV29-1,TRBD2,TRBJ2-1,TGCAGCGTGCTTGGGACTAGCGGAACCTCCTACAATGAGCAGTTCTTC,CSVLGTSGTSYNEQFF
.,TRBV7-3,.,TRBJ2-1,TGTGCCAGCAGCTTTGGTCGGGGATCCTACAATGAGCAGTTCTTC,CASSFGRGSYNEQFF
.,TRBV6-1,.,TRBJ1-1,TGTGCCAGCAGCGAAAGGTACGGGGGGACTGAAGCTTTCTTT,CASSERYGGTEAFF
once,TRBV5-6,TRBD1,TRBJ1-4,TGTGCCAGCAGCCGCCGGGACAGGGGGAAAGAAAAACTGTTTTTT,CASSRRDRGKEKLFF
once,TRBV28,TRBD1,TRBJ2-7,TGTGCCAGCAGCAGGACAGGGATCCCCTACGAGCAGTACTTC,CASSRTGIPYEQYF
.,TRBV28,TRBD2,TRBJ2-7,TGTGCCAGCAGCACAAGCGGGAGACACTACGAGCAGTACTTC,CASSTSGRHYEQYF
.,TRBV28,TRBD1,TRBJ2-7,TGTGCCAGCAGTTCGCCGACAGGGGTATTAGGTGTGGCCTACGAGCAGTACTTC,CASSSPTGVLGVAYEQYF
once,TRBV7-2,.,TRBJ2-2,TGTGCCAGCAGCCTCTTGTCGGGCGGCACCGGGGAGCTGTTTTTT,CASSLLSGGTGELFF
.,TRBV29-1,.,TRBJ2-5,TGCAGCGTCGCTCTCCAAGAGACCCAGTACTTC,CSVALQETQYF
.,TRBV5-1,.,TRBJ1-1,TGCGCCAGCAGCACAGCGACAGCGAACACTGAAGCTTTCTTT,CASSTATANTEAFF
.,TRBV18,TRBD1,TRBJ2-1,TGTGCCAGCTCTCGACAGGGTGAGACTGAGCAGTTCTTC,CASSRQGETEQFF
.,TRBV28,TRBD2,TRBJ2-3,TGTGCCAGCAGTTTTGGCGGAACGGGGGGTGCTAGCACAGATACGCAGTATTTT,CASSFGGTGGASTDTQYF
.,TRBV5-1,.,TRBJ2-1,TGCGCCAGCAGCCTGAGTTACAATGAGCAGTTCTTC,CASSLSYNEQFF
.,TRBV4-3,TRBD1,TRBJ1-1,TGCGCCAGCTCGTGGGACAGGGATAACACTGAAGCTTTCTTT,CASSWDRDNTEAFF
.,TRBV9,TRBD2,TRBJ2-1,TGTGCCAGCAGCGCCACTAGCGGGAGCTACAATGAGCAGTTCTTC,CASSATSGSYNEQFF
.,TRBV19,.,TRBJ1-1,TGTGCCAGTACCATAATCCCACGTCGAAGGTTTCACACTGAAGCTTTCTTT,CASTIIPRRRFHTEAFF
once,TRBV6-4,TRBD1,TRBJ2-1,TGTGCCAGCAGTGACTCGATGGGACAGGGCAATGAGCAGTTCTTC,CASSDSMGQGNEQFF
.,TRBV30,TRBD1,TRBJ1-2,TGTGCCGGGACAGGGGATAACTATGGCTACACCTTC,CAGTGDNYGYTF
.,TRBV29-1,TRBD1,TRBJ2-5,TGCAGCGTTGAAGATAAGGGGACAGGGGTGACCCAGTACTTC,CSVEDKGTGVTQYF